This T cell receptor (beta chain) is drawn from a study of regulatory T cells in long-lasting Graves disease. iRepertoire HTBI primers and Arm-PCR of CDR3 regions built TCR beta libraries. As processed by the authors: Across samples, 55 to 75 TRBV and 13 to 15 TRBJ segments were found. TCRdb used MiXCR to reprocess the multiplex PCR reads, holding one entry per CDR3 protein. The V and J calls reflect TCRdb's pipeline rather than the authors' work. The sample records roughly 220,000 distinct CDR3 sequences, about a sixth being singletons. Sample time point: newly diagnosed GD, antithyroid drugs for less than 3 months. From PBMCs, RNA was extracted and then used to make the TCR library. This clonotype was counted at least ten times. Sequences were derived from peripheral blood mononuclear cells (PBMCs), sampled at new diagnosis, from a patient treated with antithyroid drugs. This receptor was obtained from a female donor with Graves disease.

CDR3 DNA sequence: TGTGCCAGCAGTTACTTCGTGAACACCGGGGAGCTGTTTTTT. Its translation is CASSYFVNTGELFF. The chain uses TRBV6-5 and TRBJ2-2; D call uncertain. Germline CDR1 is MNHEY and CDR2 is SVGAGI. The CDR3 is 14 residues long. The ends were cut back, 1 base at V and 1 base at J, with 4 bases in the middle.